The 22 T cell receptor beta chains listed next were all sequenced from one sample in a study of beta chain features in type 1 diabetes. Reverse transcription of all isolated RNA meant that expressed TCRB transcripts were sequenced. Generated by immunoSEQ multiplex PCR, the TCRdb table keeps only in-frame clones and is missing some. This table holds under 950,000 clones, about a sixth found once. Sequencing input: naive CD4+ T cells from blood. The receptor set was obtained from a woman under 30 in good health.

The chain has TRBV7-9 and TRBJ2-1; 9 nucleotides match TRBD2. Germline CDR1 and CDR2: SEHNR and FQNEAQ (reference sequence). CDR3 size: 14 residues. V was pared by 4 bases and J by 7 bases, with 5 bases of the junction left unmatched. For the CDR3, the DNA is TGTGCCAGCAGCTCGCTAGCGGGATGGAATGAGCAGTTCTTC. As protein: CASSSLAGWNEQFF.

The chain joins TRBV5-1 to TRBJ2-1; no clear D. The germline CDR1 and CDR2 sequences are SGHRS and YFSETQ. CDR3 size: 14 residues. Trimming removed 2 bases at V and 4 bases at J, with 10 bases between. The CDR3 spells CASSFQVRYNEQFF. The CDR3 DNA reads as TGCGCCAGCAGCTTCCAGGTTAGGTACAATGAGCAGTTCTTC.

V is TRBV7-9 and J is TRBJ2-3; no firm D call. Germline loops: CDR1 SEHNR, CDR2 FQNEAQ (reference sequence). The CDR3 spans 15 residues. The V end was cut by 2 bases, the J end by 4 bases, with 13 bases between. The CDR3 is CASSLSAGPADTQYF. For the CDR3, the DNA is TGTGCCAGCAGCTTATCCGCCGGGCCTGCAGATACGCAGTATTTT.

V gene TRBV5-1 combines with J gene TRBJ2-7, with 9 bases that match TRBD1. Trimming cost V 2 bases and J 9 bases; bases outside gene matches: 9. The germline V gene has CDR1 SGHRS and CDR2 YFSETQ. The CDR3 runs to 14 residues. CDR3 protein: CASSLDRGSLWQYF. CDR3 in DNA: TGCGCCAGCAGCTTAGACAGGGGGTCTCTCTGGCAGTACTTC.

This clone was picked up a small number of times. This chain links TRBV4-3 with TRBJ1-4; no reliable D call. V lost 1 base to trimming and J lost 0 bases, with 3 bases between them. The germline V gene has CDR1 LGHNA and CDR2 YSLEER. The length of the CDR3 is 14 residues. The CDR3 coding sequence is TGCGCCAGCAGCCAAGTTGCAACTAATGAAAAACTGTTTTTT. This sequence encodes CASSQVATNEKLFF.

This clone occurred a few times. In DNA, the CDR3 is TGTGCCAGCAGGTCTAGCGGGCTCTACGAGCAGTACTTC. Residues: CASRSSGLYEQYF. The gene calls are TRBV6-1 and TRBJ2-7; TRBD2 matches 8 bases. The V gene's germline CDR1 is MNHNS and CDR2 SASEGT. The length of the CDR3 is 13 residues. The trim removed 6 bases at V and 3 bases at J, leaving 4 bases unmatched.

V is TRBV19 and J is TRBJ2-6; TRBD2 is a possible D gene (5 bases). Germline-derived CDR1 and CDR2 are LNHDA and SQIVND (reference sequence). V was trimmed by 5 bases and J by 3 bases, leaving 14 bases between them. The CDR3 is 16 amino acids. The CDR3 region is CASSLGARNGANVLTF. CDR3 bases: TGTGCCAGTAGTCTGGGAGCCCGGAATGGGGCCAACGTCCTGACTTTC.

The chain carries TRBV6-6 and TRBJ2-1, with a tentative D call TRBD1 (5 bases). This CDR3 spans 13 amino acids. V gave up 7 bases and J gave up 5 bases, with 12 bases separating them. The germline V gene encodes CDR1 MNHNY and CDR2 SVGAGI (reference sequence). This CDR3 is CASTRVRNNEQFF. For the CDR3, the DNA is TGTGCCAGCACCAGGGTTCGGAACAATGAGCAGTTCTTC.

The chain carries TRBV19 and TRBJ1-5; TRBD1 matches 9 bases. Losses at the gene ends were 5 bases for V and 6 bases for J; bases not matched to a gene: 8. Germline V CDR1 and CDR2: LNHDA, SQIVND (reference sequence). The CDR3 has 15 residues. CDR3 bases: TGTGCCAGTAGTCTCGGGACAGGGCGAACTCAGCCCCAGCATTTT. Amino acids: CASSLGTGRTQPQHF.

The chain links TRBV4-1 to TRBJ2-3, with TRBD2 identical over 12 bases. CDR1 and CDR2 from the germline V gene are MGHRA and YSYEKL. J was trimmed by 8 bases and V by 1 base; bases with no gene match: 7. This CDR3 has 16 residues. CDR3 sequence: CASSQVPSGRAGTQYF. The CDR3 bases are TGCGCCAGCAGCCAAGTACCTAGCGGGAGGGCCGGTACGCAGTATTTT.

This clone was recorded only once. This rearrangement joins TRBV18 to TRBJ1-1, with no clear D. Germline loops: CDR1 KGHSH, CDR2 LQKENI. The CDR3 has 13 amino acids. V dropped 6 bases and J dropped 3 bases, with 11 bases sitting between them. CDR3 DNA: TGTGCCAGCTCCCGGGATGAGGACACTGAAGCTTTCTTT. Encoded protein: CASSRDEDTEAFF. Variable domain in full (rest from reference TRBV18 and TRBJ1-1): NAGVMQNPRHLVRRRGQEARLRCSPMKGHSHVYWYRQLPEEGLKFMVYLQKENIIDESGMPKERFSAEFPKEGPSILRIQQVVRGDSAAYFCASSRDEDTEAFFGQGTRLTVV.

This clone was picked up one time. The chain uses TRBV19 and TRBJ1-5; TRBD1 matches 7 bases. This CDR3 has 17 residues. V shed 5 bases and J 4 bases; nucleotides not matched to a gene: 14. The germline CDR1 and CDR2 sequences are LNHDA and SQIVND (reference sequence). CDR3 amino acids: CASSVNRGLRNNQPQHF. CDR3 bases: TGTGCCAGTAGTGTAAACAGGGGCCTTCGGAATAATCAGCCCCAGCATTTT.

This sequence joins TRBV23-1 and TRBJ2-7; TRBD2 matches at 8 bases. TRBV23-1 belongs to the ORF category, with a function that is uncertain. Unmatched junction bases numbered 7, after V lost 0 bases and J lost 0 bases. CDR3 length equals 17 residues. The CDR3: CASSQSLSGESSYEQYF. DNA for the CDR3: TGCGCCAGCAGTCAATCCCTTAGCGGGGAAAGCTCCTACGAGCAGTACTTC.

This chain connects TRBV19 to TRBJ2-1, with 13 bases aligning to TRBD2. The CDR3 contains 16 residues. The V gene's germline CDR1 is LNHDA and CDR2 SQIVND (reference sequence). The ends lost 1 base at V and 10 bases at J; junction bases unmatched: 7. CDR3 sequence (DNA): TGTGCCAGTAGTATAGGGAGACTAGCGGGGGGCTGGGAGCAGTTCTTC. Amino acid sequence: CASSIGRLAGGWEQFF.

This clone came up a few times. The chain couples TRBV9 to TRBJ1-2; 9 positions match TRBD1. V shed 3 bases and J 8 bases; nucleotides not matched to a gene: 20. This CDR3 has 18 amino acids. Germline CDR1 is SGDLS and CDR2 is YYNGEE. The CDR3 loop reads CASSANRDRVQRLGGYTF. The CDR3 nucleotides are TGTGCCAGCAGCGCAAACCGGGACAGGGTTCAGCGTTTGGGAGGCTACACCTTC.

This clone was detected a few times. Other DNA sequences from this sample encode an identical CDR3 as well. The chain carries TRBV18 and TRBJ2-1, with TRBD2 identical over 9 bases. Germline loops: CDR1 KGHSH, CDR2 LQKENI. V gave up 3 bases and J gave up 6 bases; unmatched junction bases: 3. The length of the CDR3 is 14 residues. The CDR3 here is CASSPPAGGNEQFF. CDR3 in DNA: TGTGCCAGCTCACCCCCAGCGGGGGGCAATGAGCAGTTCTTC.

The V call is TRBV10-3, the J call TRBJ2-1, with TRBD2 matching 8 bases. Germline V gives CDR1 ENHRY, CDR2 SYGVKD. The CDR3 has 14 amino acids. The V gene end was trimmed by 4 bases and the J gene end by 7 bases; junction bases not matched to a gene: 6. The DNA of the CDR3 is TGTGCCATCAGTGTTGCGGGAGGTAATAATGAGCAGTTCTTC. Its translation is CAISVAGGNNEQFF.

J is TRBJ1-5 and V is TRBV6-1; 9 positions match TRBD1. CDR3 length: 14 amino acids. V gave up 8 bases and J gave up 6 bases; unmatched junction bases: 8. Germline V gene sequence: CDR1 MNHNS, CDR2 SASEGT. In DNA, the CDR3 is TGTGCCAGCTTGCCGGGACAGGGTCCTCAGCCCCAGCATTTT. This translates into CASLPGQGPQPQHF.

This clone was seen more than once but under ten times. V is TRBV28 and J is TRBJ2-1, with 9 positions matching TRBD1. The CDR3 contains 15 residues. The junction had 8 bases not matched to a gene; V was cut back by 5 bases and J by 6 bases. Germline CDR1 is MDHEN and CDR2 is SYDVKM. CDR3 DNA: TGTGCCAGCAGTCTACCGGGACAGGGTCCCAATGAGCAGTTCTTC. As protein: CASSLPGQGPNEQFF.

Comments on this clone: Distinct nucleotide sequences in the sample also encode this CDR3. The chain employs TRBV15 and TRBJ2-4; D not certain. The CDR3 consists of 15 residues. The ends were cut back, 0 bases at V and 0 bases at J, with 6 bases in the middle. Germline CDR1 LNHNV, CDR2 YYDKDF (reference sequence). The CDR3 DNA is TGTGCCACCAGCAGAGACGTCCTAGCCAAAAACATTCAGTACTTC. Protein: CATSRDVLAKNIQYF.

This clone was seen only a few times. The rearrangement uses TRBV7-2 and TRBJ2-6; D is uncertain. V lost 2 bases and J lost 2, with 4 bases in between. This CDR3 spans 14 amino acids. CDR1 is SGHTA and CDR2 is FQGNSA in the germline V gene. The CDR3 reads CASSLKAGANVLTF. The CDR3 bases are TGTGCCAGCAGCTTAAAGGCTGGGGCCAACGTCCTGACTTTC.

The sample holds a few counts of this clone. The same CDR3 is also encoded by other DNA sequences in this sample. The chain links TRBV7-2 to TRBJ2-7; the D call may be TRBD1 or TRBD2 (5 bases each). Germline CDR1 is SGHTA and CDR2 is FQGNSA. V lost 4 bases to trimming and J lost 4 bases, with 11 bases between them. The CDR3 is 13 residues long. CDR3 bases: TGTGCCAGCAGCTGGGGGAAAGGTTACGAGCAGTACTTC. As protein: CASSWGKGYEQYF. Drawing the rest from reference TRBV7-2 and TRBJ2-7, the complete variable domain is GAGVSQSPSNKVTEKGKDVELRCDPISGHTALYWYRQSLGQGLEFLIYFQGNSAPDKSGLPSDRFSAERTGGSVSTLTIQRTQQEDSAVYLCASSWGKGYEQYFGPGTRLTVT.